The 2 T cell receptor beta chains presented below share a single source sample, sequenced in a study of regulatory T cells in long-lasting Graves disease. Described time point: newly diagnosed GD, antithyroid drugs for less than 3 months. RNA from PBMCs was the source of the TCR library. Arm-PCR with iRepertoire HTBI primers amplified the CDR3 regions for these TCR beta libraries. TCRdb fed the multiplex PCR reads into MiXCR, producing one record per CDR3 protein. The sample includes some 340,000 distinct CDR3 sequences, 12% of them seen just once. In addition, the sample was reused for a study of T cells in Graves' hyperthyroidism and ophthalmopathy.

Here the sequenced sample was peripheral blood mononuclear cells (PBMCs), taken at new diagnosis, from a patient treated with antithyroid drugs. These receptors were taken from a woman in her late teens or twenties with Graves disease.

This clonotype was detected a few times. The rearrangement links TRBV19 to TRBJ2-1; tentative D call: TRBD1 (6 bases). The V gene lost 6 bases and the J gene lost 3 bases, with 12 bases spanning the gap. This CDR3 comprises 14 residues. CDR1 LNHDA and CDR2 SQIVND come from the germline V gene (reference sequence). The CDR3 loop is CASRGAAYYNEQFF. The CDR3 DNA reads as TGTGCCAGTAGGGGGGCAGCTTACTACAATGAGCAGTTCTTC.

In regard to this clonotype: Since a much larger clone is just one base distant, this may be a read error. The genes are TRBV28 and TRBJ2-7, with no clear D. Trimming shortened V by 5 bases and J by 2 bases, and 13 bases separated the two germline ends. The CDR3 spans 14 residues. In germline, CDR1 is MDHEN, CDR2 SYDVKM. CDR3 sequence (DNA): TGTGCCAGCAGTATTACCGGGTCCCCCTACGAGCAGTACTTC. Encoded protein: CASSITGSPYEQYF.